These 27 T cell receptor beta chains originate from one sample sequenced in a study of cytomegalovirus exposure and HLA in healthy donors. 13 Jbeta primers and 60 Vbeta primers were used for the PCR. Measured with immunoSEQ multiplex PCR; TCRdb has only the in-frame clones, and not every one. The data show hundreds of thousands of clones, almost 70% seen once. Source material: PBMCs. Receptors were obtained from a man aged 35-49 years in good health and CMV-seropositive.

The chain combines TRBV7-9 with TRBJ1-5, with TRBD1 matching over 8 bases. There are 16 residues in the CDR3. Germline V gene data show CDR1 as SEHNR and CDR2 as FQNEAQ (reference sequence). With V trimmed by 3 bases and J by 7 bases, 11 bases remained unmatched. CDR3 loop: CASSLMAGGLGQPQHF. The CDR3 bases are TGTGCCAGCAGCTTGATGGCAGGGGGCCTCGGGCAGCCCCAGCATTTT.

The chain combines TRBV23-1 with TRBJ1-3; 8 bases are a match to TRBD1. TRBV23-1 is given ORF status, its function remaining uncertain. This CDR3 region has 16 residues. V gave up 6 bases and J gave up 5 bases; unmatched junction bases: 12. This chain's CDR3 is CASSLIGQGERNTIYF. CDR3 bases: TGCGCCAGCAGCTTAATCGGACAGGGAGAAAGAAACACCATATATTTT.

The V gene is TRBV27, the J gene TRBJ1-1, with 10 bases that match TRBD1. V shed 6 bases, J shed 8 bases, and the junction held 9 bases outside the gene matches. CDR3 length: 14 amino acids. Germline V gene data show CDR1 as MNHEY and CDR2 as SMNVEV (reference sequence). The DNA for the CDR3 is TGTGCCAGCAGCCATCGGACAGGGGGGGGCGAAGCTTTCTTT. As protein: CASSHRTGGGEAFF.

The DNA of the CDR3 is TGTGCCATCAGTGATCGACAGGGGAAGAACACTGAAGCTTTCTTT. Residues: CAISDRQGKNTEAFF. J is TRBJ1-1 and V is TRBV10-3, with TRBD1 identical over 8 bases. V shed 3 bases and J 1 base; nucleotides not matched to a gene: 4. The CDR3 is 15 amino acids. Germline CDR1 reads ENHRY; CDR2 reads SYGVKD.

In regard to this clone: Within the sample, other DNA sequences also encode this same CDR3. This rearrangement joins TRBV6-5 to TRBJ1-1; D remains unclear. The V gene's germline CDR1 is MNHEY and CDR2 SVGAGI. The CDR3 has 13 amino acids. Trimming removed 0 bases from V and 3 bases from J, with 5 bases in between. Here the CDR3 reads CASSYSRDTEAFF. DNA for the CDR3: TGTGCCAGCAGTTACTCGAGGGACACTGAAGCTTTCTTT.

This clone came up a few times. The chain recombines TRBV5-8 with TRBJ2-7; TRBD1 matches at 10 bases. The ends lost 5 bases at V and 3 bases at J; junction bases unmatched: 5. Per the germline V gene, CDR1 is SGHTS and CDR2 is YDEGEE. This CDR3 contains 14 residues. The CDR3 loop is CASSIRDRGYEQYF. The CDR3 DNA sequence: TGTGCCAGCAGTATCCGGGACAGGGGCTACGAGCAGTACTTC.

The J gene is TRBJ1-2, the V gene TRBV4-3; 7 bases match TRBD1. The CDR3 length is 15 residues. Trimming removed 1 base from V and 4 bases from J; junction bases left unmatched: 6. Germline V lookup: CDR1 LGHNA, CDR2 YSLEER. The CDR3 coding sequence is TGCGCCAGCAGCCAAGCGGACAGGCCAGTCTATGGCTACACCTTC. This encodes CASSQADRPVYGYTF.

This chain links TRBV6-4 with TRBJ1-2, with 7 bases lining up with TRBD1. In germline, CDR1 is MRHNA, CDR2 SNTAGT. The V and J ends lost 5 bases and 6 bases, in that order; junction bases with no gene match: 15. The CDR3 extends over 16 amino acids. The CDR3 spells CASSPRSTGTLDGYTF. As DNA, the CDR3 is TGTGCCAGCAGTCCACGATCGACAGGGACGCTGGATGGCTACACCTTC.

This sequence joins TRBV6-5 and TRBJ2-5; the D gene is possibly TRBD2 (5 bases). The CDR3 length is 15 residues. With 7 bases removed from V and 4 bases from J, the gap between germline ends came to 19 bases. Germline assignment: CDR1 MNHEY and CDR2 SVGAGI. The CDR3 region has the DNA TGTGCCAGCATCCCGAGCGGCACGCCCCCAGAGACCCAGTACTTC. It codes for CASIPSGTPPETQYF.

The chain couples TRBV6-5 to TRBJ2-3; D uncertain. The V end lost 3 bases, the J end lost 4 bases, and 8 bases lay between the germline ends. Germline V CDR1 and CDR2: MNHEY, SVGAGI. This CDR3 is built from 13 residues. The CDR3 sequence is CASSYLPADTQYF. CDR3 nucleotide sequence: TGTGCCAGCAGTTATCTTCCGGCAGATACGCAGTATTTT.

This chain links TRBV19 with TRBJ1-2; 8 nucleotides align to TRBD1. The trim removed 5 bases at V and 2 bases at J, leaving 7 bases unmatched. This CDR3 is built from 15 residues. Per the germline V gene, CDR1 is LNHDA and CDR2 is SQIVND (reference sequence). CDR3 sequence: CASSATGGANYGYTF. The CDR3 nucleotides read TGTGCCAGTAGTGCCACAGGGGGAGCAAACTATGGCTACACCTTC.

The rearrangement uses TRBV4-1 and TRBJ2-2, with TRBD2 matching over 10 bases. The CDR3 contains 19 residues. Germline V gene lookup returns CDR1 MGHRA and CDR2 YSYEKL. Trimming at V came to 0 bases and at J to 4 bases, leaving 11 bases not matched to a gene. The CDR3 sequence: CASSQDMVLAGSSTGELFF. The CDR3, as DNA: TGCGCCAGCAGCCAAGATATGGTACTAGCGGGGAGCAGCACCGGGGAGCTGTTTTTT.

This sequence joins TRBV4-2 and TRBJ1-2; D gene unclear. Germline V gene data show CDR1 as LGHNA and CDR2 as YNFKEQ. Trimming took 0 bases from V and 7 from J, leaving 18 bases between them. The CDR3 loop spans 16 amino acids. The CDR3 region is CASSQDEGQPRAGYTF. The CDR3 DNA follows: TGTGCCAGCAGCCAAGATGAGGGCCAGCCCCGGGCTGGCTACACCTTC.

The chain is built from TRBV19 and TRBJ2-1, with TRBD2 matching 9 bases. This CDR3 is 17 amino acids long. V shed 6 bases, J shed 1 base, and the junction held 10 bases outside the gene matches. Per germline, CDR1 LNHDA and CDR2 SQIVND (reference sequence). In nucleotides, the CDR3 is TGTGCCAGTAGCGGACTAGCGACGAGTTTTTCCTACAATGAGCAGTTCTTC. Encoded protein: CASSGLATSFSYNEQFF.

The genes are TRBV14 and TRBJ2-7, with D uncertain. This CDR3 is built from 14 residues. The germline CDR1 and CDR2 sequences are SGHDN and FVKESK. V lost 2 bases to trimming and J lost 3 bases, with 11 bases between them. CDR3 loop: CASSQSATYYEQYF. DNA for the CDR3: TGTGCCAGCAGCCAAAGTGCCACTTACTACGAGCAGTACTTC. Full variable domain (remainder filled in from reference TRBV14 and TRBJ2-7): EAGVTQFPSHSVIEKGQTVTLRCDPISGHDNLYWYRRVMGKEIKFLLHFVKESKQDESGMPNNRFLAERTGGTYSTLKVQPAELEDSGVYFCASSQSATYYEQYFGPGTRLTVT.

This CDR3 is CAISEPNRGSATEAFF. The CDR3 DNA reads TGTGCCATCAGTGAGCCCAACAGGGGGTCGGCCACTGAAGCTTTCTTT. This rearrangement joins TRBV10-3 to TRBJ1-1, with TRBD1 matching 8 bases. There are 16 residues in the CDR3. The V gene end was trimmed by 2 bases and the J gene end by 4 bases; junction bases not matched to a gene: 9. Germline-derived CDR1 and CDR2 are ENHRY and SYGVKD.

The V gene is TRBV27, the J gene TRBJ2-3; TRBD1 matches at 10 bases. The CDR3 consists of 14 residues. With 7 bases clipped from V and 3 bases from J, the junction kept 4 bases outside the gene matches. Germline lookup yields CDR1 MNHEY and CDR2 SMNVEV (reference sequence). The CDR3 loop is CASTQDRGTDTQYF. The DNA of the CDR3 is TGTGCCAGCACCCAGGACAGGGGGACAGATACGCAGTATTTT.

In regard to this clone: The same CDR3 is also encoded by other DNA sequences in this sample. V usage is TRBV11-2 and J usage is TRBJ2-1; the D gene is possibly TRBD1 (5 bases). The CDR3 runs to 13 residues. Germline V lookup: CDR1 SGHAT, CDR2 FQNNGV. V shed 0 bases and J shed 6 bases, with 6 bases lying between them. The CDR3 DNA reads TGTGCCAGCAGCTTAGATAGGGGCAATGAGCAGTTCTTC. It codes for CASSLDRGNEQFF.

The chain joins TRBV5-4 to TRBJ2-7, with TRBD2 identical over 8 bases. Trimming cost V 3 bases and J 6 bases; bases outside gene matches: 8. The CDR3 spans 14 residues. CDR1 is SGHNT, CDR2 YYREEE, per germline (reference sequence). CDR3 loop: CASSSGGWKGEQYF. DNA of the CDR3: TGTGCCAGCAGCTCGGGGGGGTGGAAAGGCGAGCAGTACTTC.

In nucleotides, the CDR3 is TGTGCCAGCAGACTCGAGGGGGGGATCTATGGCTACACCTTC. The encoded protein is CASRLEGGIYGYTF. The V gene is TRBV2, the J gene TRBJ1-2; D is possibly TRBD1 (6 bases). Trimming left V 6 bases short and J 4 bases short, with 15 bases between. The V gene's germline CDR1 is SNHLY and CDR2 FYNNEI. The CDR3 contains 14 residues.

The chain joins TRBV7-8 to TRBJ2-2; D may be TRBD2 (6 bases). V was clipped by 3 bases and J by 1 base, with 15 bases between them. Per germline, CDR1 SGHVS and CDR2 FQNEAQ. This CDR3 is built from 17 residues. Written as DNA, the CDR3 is TGTGCCAGCAGCTTTCGGGGCGGGGCGAAGAACACCGGGGAGCTGTTTTTT. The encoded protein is CASSFRGGAKNTGELFF.

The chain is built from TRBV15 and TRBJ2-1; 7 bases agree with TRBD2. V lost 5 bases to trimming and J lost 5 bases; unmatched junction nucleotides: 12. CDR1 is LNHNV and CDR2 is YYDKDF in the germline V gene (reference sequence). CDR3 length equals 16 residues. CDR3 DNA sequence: TGTGCCACCAGCCAAAACGCGGGGGAATATGACAATGAGCAGTTCTTC. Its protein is CATSQNAGEYDNEQFF.

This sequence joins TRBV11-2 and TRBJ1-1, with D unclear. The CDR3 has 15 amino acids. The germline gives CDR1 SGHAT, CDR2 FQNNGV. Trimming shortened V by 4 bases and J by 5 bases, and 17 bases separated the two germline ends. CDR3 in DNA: TGTGCCAGCAGCTCCGGACTCTTAAGCTCAACTGAAGCTTTCTTT. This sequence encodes CASSSGLLSSTEAFF.

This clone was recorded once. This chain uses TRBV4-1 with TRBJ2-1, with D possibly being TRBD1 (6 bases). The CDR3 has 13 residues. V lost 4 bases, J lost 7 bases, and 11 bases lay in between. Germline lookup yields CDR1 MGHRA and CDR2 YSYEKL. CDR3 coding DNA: TGCGCCAGCAGCCCTTACAGGGAAAATGAGCAGTTCTTC. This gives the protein CASSPYRENEQFF.

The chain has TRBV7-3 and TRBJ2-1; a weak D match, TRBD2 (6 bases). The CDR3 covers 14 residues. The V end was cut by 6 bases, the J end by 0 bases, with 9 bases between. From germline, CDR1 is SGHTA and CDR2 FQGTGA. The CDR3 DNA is TGTGCCAGCAGTCCGGGGGTCTCCTACAATGAGCAGTTCTTC. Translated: CASSPGVSYNEQFF.

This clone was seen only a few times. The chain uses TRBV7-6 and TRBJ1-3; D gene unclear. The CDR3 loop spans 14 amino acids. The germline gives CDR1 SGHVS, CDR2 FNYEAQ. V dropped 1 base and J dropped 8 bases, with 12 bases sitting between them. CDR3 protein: CASSLGRGVYTIYF. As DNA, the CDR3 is TGTGCCAGCAGCTTAGGTAGAGGCGTGTACACCATATATTTT.

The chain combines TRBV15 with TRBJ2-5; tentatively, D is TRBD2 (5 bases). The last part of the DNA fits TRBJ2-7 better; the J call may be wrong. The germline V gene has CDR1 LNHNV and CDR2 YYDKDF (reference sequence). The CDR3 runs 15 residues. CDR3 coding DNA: TGTGCCACCAGCAGAGACGGGAAGGGCTCCTACGAGCAGTACTTC. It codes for CATSRDGKGSYEQYF.